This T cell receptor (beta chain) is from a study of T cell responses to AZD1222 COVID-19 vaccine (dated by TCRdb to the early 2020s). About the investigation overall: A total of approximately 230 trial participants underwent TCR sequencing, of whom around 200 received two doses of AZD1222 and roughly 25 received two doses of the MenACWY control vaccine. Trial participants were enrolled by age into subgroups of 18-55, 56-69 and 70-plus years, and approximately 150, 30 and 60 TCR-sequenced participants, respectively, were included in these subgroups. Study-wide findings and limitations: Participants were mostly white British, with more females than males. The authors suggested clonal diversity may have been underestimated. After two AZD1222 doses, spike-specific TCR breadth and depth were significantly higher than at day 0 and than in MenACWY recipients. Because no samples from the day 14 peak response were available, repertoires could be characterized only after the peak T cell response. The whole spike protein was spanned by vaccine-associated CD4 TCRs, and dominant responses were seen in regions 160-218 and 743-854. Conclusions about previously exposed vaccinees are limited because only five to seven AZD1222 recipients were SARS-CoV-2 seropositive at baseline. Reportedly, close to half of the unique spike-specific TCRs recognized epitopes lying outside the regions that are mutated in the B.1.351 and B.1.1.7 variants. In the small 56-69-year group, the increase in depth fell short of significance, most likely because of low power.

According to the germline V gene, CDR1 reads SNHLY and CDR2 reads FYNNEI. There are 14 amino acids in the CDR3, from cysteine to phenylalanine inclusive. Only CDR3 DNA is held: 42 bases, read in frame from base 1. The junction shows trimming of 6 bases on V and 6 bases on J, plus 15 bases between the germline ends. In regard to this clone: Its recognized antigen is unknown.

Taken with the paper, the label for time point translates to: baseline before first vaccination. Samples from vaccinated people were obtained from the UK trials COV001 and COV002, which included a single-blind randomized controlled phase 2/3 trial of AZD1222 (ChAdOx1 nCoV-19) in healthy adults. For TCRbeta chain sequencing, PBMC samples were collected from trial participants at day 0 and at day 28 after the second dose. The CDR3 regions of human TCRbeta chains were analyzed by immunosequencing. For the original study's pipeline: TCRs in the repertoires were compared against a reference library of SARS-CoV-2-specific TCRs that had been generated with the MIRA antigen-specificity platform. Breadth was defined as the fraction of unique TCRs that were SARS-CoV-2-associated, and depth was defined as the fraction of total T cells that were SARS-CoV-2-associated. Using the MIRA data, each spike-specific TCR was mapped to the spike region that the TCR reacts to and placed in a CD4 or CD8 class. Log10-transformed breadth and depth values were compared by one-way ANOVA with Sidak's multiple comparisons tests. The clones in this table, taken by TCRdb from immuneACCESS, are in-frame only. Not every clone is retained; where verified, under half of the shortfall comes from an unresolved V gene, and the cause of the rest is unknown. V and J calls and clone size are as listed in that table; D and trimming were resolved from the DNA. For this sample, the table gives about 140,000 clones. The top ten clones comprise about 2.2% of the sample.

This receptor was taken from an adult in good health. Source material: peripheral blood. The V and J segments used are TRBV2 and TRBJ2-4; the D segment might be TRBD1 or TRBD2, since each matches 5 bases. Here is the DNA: TGTGCCAGCAGCTACGAGGGACCTGGAAACATTCAGTACTTC. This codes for CASSYEGPGNIQYF.